This TCR beta chain stems from a study of T-cell memory formation after mild COVID-19. Whole-study context: Among the donors, TCR clusters were largely specific to each donor. Findings and caveats of the study: CD4+ contracting clones were found mainly in CM and EM, and CD8+ ones in EMRA. Later expanders leaned toward CD4+, whereas clones contracting from day 15 to 85 were balanced CD4/CD8.

Germline assignment: CDR1 DFQATT and CDR2 SNEGSKA (reference sequence). The CDR3 has 12 amino acids. V lost 3 bases and J lost 0, with 5 bases in between. Researchers used 5'RACE with constant-segment primers to make TCR alpha and TCR beta cDNA libraries that carry sample barcodes and UMIs. TCRdb reanalysed the 5' RACE reads using MiXCR and keeps one entry per CDR3 protein. The data show fewer than 200,000 distinct CDR3 sequences, about 18% seen once. In the case of this clonotype: Its matching antigen is unknown.

V gene TRBV20-1 combines with J gene TRBJ1-1; D is undetermined. The specimen was PBMCs or a T cell subset sorted from them (not recorded which). This receptor was obtained from a man between 18 and 35 years old who had mild COVID-19 (a few samples of this study predate the infection). Cell type and time point are not known. The CDR3 DNA follows: TGCAGTGCTAGTTTCGTGAACACTGAAGCTTTCTTT. It yields the protein CSASFVNTEAFF.